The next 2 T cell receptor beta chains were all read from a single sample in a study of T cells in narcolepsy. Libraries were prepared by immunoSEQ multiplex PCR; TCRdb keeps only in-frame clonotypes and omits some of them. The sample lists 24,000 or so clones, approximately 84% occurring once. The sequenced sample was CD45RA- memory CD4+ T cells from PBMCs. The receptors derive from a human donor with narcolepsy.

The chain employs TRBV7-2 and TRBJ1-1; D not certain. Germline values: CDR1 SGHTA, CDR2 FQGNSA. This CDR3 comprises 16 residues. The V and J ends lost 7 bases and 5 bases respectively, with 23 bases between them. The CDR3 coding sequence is TGTGCCAGCATAAGGGCACCGACCCTGGCGGGGACTGAAGCTTTCTTT. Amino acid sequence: CASIRAPTLAGTEAFF.

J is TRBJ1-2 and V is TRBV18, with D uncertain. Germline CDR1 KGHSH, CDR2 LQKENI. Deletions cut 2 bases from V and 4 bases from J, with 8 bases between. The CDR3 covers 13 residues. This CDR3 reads CASSPDWSYGYTF. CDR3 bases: TGTGCCAGCTCACCAGATTGGAGCTATGGCTACACCTTC.